This entry describes one TCR beta chain. Both 60 Vbeta primers and 13 Jbeta primers went into the PCR. Clones were read by immunoSEQ multiplex PCR, and TCRdb kept only the in-frame ones, dropping some. The table includes about 120,000 clones, roughly 80% detected once. The sample originates from a study of cytomegalovirus exposure and HLA in healthy donors. Germline V gene sequence: CDR1 LGHNA, CDR2 YNFKEQ. This CDR3 has 15 amino acids. J lost 9 bases, V lost 2 bases, and 11 bases had no gene match. The rearrangement uses TRBV4-2 and TRBJ2-5, with 8 bases matching TRBD2. The receptor was isolated from a female donor in good health and CMV-seropositive. Sequencing input: PBMCs. CDR3 nucleotides: TGTGCCAGCAGCCAATCTACTAGCGGTACGTTGGCCCAGTACTTC. Its translation: CASSQSTSGTLAQYF.